These T cell receptor beta chains were read from a single sample in a study of long-term antiretroviral therapy in people with HIV. Profiled with immunoSEQ multiplex PCR; TCRdb holds only in-frame clones, not every one. This sample has 11,000 to 15,000 clones; roughly 86% occur once, and the top ten carry around 10%. Sequencing was performed on unsorted PBMCs, taken 6.2 years after starting antiretroviral therapy. The receptor set was obtained from a man aged 40-50 years with HIV. The CDR3 runs from the conserved cysteine through the conserved F or W. The D gene is left open where the match is weak. Size is stated for part of the rows, as once, few or many counts, or as a class when the clone is expanded.

d_gene	v_gene	j_gene	abundance	CDR3nt	CDR3aa
NA	TRBV10-3	TRBJ2-5	NA	TGTGCCACGCAACTAGAGCGCCAAGAGACCCAGTACTTC	CATQLERQETQYF
NA	TRBV29-1	TRBJ2-7	NA	TGCAGCGTTGATTTCTTTACAGAGCAGTACTTC	CSVDFFTEQYF
NA	TRBV6-5	TRBJ1-2	NA	TGTGCCAGCAGTTACACACAGGGAGCAAATGGCTACACCTTC	CASSYTQGANGYTF
TRBD2	TRBV5-4	TRBJ2-1	NA	TGTGCCAGCAGCTTGGGGACTAGCGGGTACAATGAGCAGTTCTTC	CASSLGTSGYNEQFF
NA	TRBV10-3	TRBJ2-5	NA	TGTGCCATCAGCTCAGGGGGGGGAGAGACCCAGTACTTC	CAISSGGGETQYF
TRBD2	TRBV7-3	TRBJ2-5	once	TGTGCCAGCAGCTTCCTAAGCGGGAGGCAAGAGACCCAGTACTTC	CASSFLSGRQETQYF
NA	TRBV27	TRBJ2-3	NA	TGTGCCAGCAGTTGGGGGCAGGGCGCTTCCCGGGATACGCAGTATTTT	CASSWGQGASRDTQYF
NA	TRBV7-9	TRBJ2-3	NA	TGTGCCAGCAGCCCACGTTACGAGCAGTCCACAGATACGCAGTATTTT	CASSPRYEQSTDTQYF
NA	TRBV5-6	TRBJ2-1	NA	TGTGCCAGCAGCTTCGGCCCACTTGCCTACTACAATGAGCAGTTCTTC	CASSFGPLAYYNEQFF
TRBD2	TRBV9	TRBJ2-7	NA	TGTGCCAGCAACTCCGCGGGAGGCTCCTACGAGCAGTACTTC	CASNSAGGSYEQYF
TRBD2	TRBV27	TRBJ2-3	NA	TGTGCCAGCAGTCCGGGACTAGCGGGAGTGACAGATACGCAGTATTTT	CASSPGLAGVTDTQYF
NA	TRBV10-2	TRBJ1-3	NA	TGCGCCAGCAGTCTGGCCCCACCCCGAGGAAACACCATATATTTT	CASSLAPPRGNTIYF
NA	TRBV6-6	TRBJ1-2	NA	TGTGCCAGCAGTTATCAAGTCTCCCATTATGGCTACACCTTC	CASSYQVSHYGYTF
NA	TRBV23-1	TRBJ1-2	NA	TGCGCCAGCAGTCAGCCCCCCAGAGGGAGTCATGGCTACACCTTC	CASSQPPRGSHGYTF
NA	TRBV7-9	TRBJ2-1	NA	TGTGCCAGCAGCTTACTGAACAATGAGCAGTTCTTC	CASSLLNNEQFF
NA	TRBV18	TRBJ2-4	once	TGTGCCAGCTCACCAGTCTCGACCGTCGGGAACATTCAGTACTTC	CASSPVSTVGNIQYF
NA	TRBV11-2	TRBJ1-2	NA	TGTGCCAGCAGCCCACCGCGGTGGGGGCACGGCTATGGCTACACCTTC	CASSPPRWGHGYGYTF
TRBD1	TRBV28	TRBJ1-2	NA	TGTGCCAGCAGTCCCAGGGGACAGGGGGACGTGGGCTACACCTTC	CASSPRGQGDVGYTF
NA	TRBV19	TRBJ2-5	few	TGTGCCAGTAATGGGGGCGGGAGAGGGCAAAAGAGGGAGACCCAGTACTTC	CASNGGGRGQKRETQYF